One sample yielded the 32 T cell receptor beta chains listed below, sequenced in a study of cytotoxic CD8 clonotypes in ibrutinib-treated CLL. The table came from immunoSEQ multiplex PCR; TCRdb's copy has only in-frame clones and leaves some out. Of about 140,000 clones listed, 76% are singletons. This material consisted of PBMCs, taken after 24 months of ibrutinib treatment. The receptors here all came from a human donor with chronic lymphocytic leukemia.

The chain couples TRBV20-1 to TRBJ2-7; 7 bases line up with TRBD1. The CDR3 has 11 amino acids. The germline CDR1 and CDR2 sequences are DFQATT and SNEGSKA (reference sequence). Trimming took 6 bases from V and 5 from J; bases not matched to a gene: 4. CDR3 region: CSARQGHEQYF. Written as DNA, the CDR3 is TGCAGTGCCAGACAGGGCCACGAGCAGTACTTC.

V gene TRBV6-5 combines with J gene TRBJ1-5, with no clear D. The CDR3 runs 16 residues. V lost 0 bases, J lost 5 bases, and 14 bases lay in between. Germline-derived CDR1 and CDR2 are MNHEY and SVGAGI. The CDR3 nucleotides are TGTGCCAGCAGTTACTCAAGCCCCGTTGGGGATCAGCCCCAGCATTTT. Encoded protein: CASSYSSPVGDQPQHF.

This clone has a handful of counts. The CDR3 spells CASNRDRLYNSPLHF. DNA for the CDR3: TGCGCCAGCAACCGGGACAGACTCTATAATTCACCCCTCCACTTT. V is TRBV23-1 and J is TRBJ1-6, with 7 bases lining up with TRBD1. TRBV23-1 belongs to the ORF category, with a function that is uncertain. The V gene end was trimmed by 7 bases and the J gene end by 3 bases; junction bases not matched to a gene: 6. The CDR3 runs to 15 residues.

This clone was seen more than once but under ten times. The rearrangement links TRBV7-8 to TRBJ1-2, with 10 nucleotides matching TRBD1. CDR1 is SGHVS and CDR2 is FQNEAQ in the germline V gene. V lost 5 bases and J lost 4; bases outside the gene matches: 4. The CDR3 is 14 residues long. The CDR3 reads CASSIRTGGYGYTF. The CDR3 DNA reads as TGTGCCAGCAGCATCCGGACAGGGGGCTATGGCTACACCTTC.

For the CDR3, the DNA is TGTGCCAGCAGCCCCACCCCGACGGGAACAGATACGCAGTATTTT. Amino acids: CASSPTPTGTDTQYF. The chain recombines TRBV27 with TRBJ2-3; possible D gene TRBD2, 5 bases. V dropped 6 bases and J dropped 3 bases, with 16 bases sitting between them. The CDR3 runs to 15 residues. Germline lookup yields CDR1 MNHEY and CDR2 SMNVEV (reference sequence).

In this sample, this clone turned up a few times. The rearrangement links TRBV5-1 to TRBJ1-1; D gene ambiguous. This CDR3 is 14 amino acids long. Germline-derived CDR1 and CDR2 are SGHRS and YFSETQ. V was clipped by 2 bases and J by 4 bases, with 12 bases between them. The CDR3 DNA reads TGCGCCAGCAGCTTAATAGGGCAGAGCACTGAAGCTTTCTTT. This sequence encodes CASSLIGQSTEAFF.

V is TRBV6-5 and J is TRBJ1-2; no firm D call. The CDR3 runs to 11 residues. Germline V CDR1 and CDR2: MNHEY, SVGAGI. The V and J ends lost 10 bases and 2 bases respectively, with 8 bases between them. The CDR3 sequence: CATHRNYGYTF. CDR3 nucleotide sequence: TGTGCCACCCACAGAAACTATGGCTACACCTTC.

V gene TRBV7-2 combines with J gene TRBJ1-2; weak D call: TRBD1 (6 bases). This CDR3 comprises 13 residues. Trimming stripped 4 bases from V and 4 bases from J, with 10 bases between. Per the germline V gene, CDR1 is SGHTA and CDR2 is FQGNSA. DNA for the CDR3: TGTGCCAGCAGCTCCCGACAGGTCTATGGCTACACCTTC. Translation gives CASSSRQVYGYTF. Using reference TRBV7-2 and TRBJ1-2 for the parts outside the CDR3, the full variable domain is GAGVSQSPSNKVTEKGKDVELRCDPISGHTALYWYRQSLGQGLEFLIYFQGNSAPDKSGLPSDRFSAERTGGSVSTLTIQRTQQEDSAVYLCASSSRQVYGYTFGSGTRLTVV.

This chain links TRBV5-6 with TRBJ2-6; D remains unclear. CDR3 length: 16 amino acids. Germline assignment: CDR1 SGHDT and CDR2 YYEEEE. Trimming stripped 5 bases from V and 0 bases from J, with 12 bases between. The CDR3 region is CASSSYAGSGANVLTF. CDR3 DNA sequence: TGTGCCAGCAGTTCATACGCCGGCTCTGGGGCCAACGTCCTGACTTTC.

This chain's CDR3 is CASSLGQGKRGSYEQYF. The CDR3 DNA reads as TGTGCCAGCAGTTTGGGTCAGGGGAAAAGGGGCTCCTACGAGCAGTACTTC. The gene calls are TRBV27 and TRBJ2-7, with D perhaps TRBD1 (6 bases). The length of the CDR3 is 17 residues. Germline CDR1 is MNHEY and CDR2 is SMNVEV (reference sequence). Trimming stripped 3 bases from V and 0 bases from J, with 18 bases between.

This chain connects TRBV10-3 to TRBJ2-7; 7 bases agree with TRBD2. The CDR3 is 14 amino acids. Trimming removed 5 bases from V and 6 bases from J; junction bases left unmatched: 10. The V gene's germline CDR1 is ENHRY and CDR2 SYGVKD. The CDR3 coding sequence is TGTGCCATCAGTTTCTCGCGGGAGCAAGGCGAGCAGTACTTC. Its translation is CAISFSREQGEQYF.

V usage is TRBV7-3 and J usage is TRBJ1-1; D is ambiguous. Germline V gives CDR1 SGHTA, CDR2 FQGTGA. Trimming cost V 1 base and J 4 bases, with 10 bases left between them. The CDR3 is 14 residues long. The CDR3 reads CASSLIGWGTEAFF. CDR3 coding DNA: TGTGCCAGCAGCTTAATCGGGTGGGGCACTGAAGCTTTCTTT.

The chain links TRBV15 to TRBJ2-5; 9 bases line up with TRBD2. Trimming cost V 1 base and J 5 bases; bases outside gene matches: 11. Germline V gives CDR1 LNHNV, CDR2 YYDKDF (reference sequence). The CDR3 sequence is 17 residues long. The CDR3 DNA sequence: TGTGCCACCAGCAGAGCGAGCGGGGGGCCGATGGGCGAGACCCAGTACTTC. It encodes CATSRASGGPMGETQYF.

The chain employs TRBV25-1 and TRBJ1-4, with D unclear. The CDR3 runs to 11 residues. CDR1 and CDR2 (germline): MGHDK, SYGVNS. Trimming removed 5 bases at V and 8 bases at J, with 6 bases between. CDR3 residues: CASSSVEKLFF. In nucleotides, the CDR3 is TGTGCCAGCAGTTCGGTCGAAAAACTGTTTTTT. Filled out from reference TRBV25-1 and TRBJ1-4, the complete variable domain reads EADIYQTPRYLVIGTGKKITLECSQTMGHDKMYWYQQDPGMELHLIHYSYGVNSTEKGDLSSESTVSRIRTEHFPLTLESARPSHTSQYLCASSSVEKLFFGSGTQLSVL.

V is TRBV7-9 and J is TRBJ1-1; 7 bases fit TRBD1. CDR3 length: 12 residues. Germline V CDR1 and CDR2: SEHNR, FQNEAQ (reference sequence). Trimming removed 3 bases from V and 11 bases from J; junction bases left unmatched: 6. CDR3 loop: CASSFGQGVAFF. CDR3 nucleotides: TGTGCCAGCAGCTTCGGGCAGGGGGTGGCTTTCTTT. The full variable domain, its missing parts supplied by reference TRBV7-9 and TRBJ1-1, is DTGVSQNPRHKITKRGQNVTFRCDPISEHNRLYWYRQTLGQGPEFLTYFQNEAQLEKSRLLSDRFSAERPKGSFSTLEIQRTEQGDSAMYLCASSFGQGVAFFGQGTRLTVV.

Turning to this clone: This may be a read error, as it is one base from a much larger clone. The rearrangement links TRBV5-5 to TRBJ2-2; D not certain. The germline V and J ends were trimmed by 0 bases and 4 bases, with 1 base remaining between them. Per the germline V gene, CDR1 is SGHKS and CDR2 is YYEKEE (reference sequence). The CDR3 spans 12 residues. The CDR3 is CASSLATGELFF. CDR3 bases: TGTGCCAGCAGCTTGGCCACCGGGGAGCTGTTTTTT.

CDR3 coding DNA: TGTGCCAGCAGCGTGGGACTAGGGAACAATGAGCAGTTCTTC. Residues: CASSVGLGNNEQFF. The V call is TRBV9, the J call TRBJ2-1, with 8 bases aligning to TRBD2. Germline V CDR1 and CDR2: SGDLS, YYNGEE. V shed 2 bases and J 5 bases; nucleotides not matched to a gene: 3. CDR3 size: 14 residues.

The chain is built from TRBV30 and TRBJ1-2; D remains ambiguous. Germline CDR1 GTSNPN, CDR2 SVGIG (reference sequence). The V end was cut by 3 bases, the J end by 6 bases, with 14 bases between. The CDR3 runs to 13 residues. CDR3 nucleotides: TGTGCCTGGAGCATCTCGGCAGCCGATGGCTACACCTTC. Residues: CAWSISAADGYTF.

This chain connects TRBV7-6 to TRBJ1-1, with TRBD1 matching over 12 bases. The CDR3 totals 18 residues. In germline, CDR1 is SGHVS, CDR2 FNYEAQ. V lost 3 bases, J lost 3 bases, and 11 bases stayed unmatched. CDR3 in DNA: TGTGCCAGCAGCTTGGTGGGGACAGGGGGCGCCGTGGACACTGAAGCTTTCTTT. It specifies CASSLVGTGGAVDTEAFF.

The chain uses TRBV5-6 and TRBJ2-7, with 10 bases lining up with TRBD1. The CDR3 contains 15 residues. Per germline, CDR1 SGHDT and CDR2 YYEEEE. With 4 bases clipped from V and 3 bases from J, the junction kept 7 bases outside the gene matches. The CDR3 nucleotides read TGTGCCAGCAGCCCAGGGACAGGGGTAGGCTACGAGCAGTACTTC. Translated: CASSPGTGVGYEQYF.

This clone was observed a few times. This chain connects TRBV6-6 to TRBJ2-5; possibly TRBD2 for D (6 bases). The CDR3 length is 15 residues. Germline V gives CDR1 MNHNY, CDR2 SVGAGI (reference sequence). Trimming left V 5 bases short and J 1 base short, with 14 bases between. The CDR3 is CASSPPGLPQETQYF. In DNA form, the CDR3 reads TGTGCCAGCAGTCCCCCGGGACTCCCCCAAGAGACCCAGTACTTC.

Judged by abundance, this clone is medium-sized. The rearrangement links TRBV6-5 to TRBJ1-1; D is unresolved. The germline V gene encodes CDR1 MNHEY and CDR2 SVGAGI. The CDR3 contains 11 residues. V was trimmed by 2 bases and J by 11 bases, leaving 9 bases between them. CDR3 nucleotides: TGTGCCAGCAGTTACCCCCCACAGGCTTTCTTT. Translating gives CASSYPPQAFF.

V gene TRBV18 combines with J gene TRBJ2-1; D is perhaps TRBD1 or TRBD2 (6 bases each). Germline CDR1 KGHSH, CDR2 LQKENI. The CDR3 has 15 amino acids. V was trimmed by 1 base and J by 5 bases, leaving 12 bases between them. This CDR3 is CASSPRGAQNNEQFF. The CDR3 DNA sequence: TGTGCCAGCTCACCACGGGGGGCCCAAAACAATGAGCAGTTCTTC.

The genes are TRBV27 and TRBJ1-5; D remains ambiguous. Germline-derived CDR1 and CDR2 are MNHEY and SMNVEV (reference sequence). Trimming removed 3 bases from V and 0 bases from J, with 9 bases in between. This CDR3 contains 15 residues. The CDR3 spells CASSLVWSSNQPQHF. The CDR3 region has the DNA TGTGCCAGCAGTTTGGTGTGGAGTAGCAATCAGCCCCAGCATTTT.

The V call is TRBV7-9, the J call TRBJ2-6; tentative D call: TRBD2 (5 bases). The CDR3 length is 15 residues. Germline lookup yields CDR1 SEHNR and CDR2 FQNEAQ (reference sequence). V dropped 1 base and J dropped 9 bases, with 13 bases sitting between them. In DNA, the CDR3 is TGTGCCAGCAGCTTAGATCCCCCACGGGGCAACGTCCTGACTTTC. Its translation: CASSLDPPRGNVLTF.

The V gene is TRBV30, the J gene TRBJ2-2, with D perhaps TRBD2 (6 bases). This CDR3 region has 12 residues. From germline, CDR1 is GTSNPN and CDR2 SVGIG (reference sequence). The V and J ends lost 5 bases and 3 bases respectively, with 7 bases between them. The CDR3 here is CAWGGYTGELFF. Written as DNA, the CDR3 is TGTGCCTGGGGGGGGTACACCGGGGAGCTGTTTTTT. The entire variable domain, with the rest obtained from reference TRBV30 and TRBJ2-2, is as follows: SQTIHQWPATLVQPVGSPLSLECTVEGTSNPNLYWYRQAAGRGLQLLFYSVGIGQISSEVPQNLSASRPQDRQFILSSKKLLLSDSGFYLCAWGGYTGELFFGEGSRLTVL.

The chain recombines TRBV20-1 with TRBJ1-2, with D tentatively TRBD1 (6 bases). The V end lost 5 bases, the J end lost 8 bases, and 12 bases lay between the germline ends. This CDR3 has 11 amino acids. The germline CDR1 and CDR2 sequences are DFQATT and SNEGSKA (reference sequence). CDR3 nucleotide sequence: TGCAGTGCTCCCCGACAGGTCGGCTACACCTTC. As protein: CSAPRQVGYTF.

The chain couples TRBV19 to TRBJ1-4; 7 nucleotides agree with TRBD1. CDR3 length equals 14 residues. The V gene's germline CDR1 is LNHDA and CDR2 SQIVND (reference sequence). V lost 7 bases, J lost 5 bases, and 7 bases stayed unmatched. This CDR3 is CASTARQGNEKLFF. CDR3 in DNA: TGTGCCAGTACCGCCAGACAGGGCAATGAAAAACTGTTTTTT.

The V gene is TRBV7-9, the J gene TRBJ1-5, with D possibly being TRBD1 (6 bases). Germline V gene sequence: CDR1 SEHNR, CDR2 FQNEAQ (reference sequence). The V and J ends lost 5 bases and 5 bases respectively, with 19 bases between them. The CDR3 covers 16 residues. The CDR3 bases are TGTGCCAGCAGCCCGGACACATCCCGGGGGCATCAGCCCCAGCATTTT. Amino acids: CASSPDTSRGHQPQHF.

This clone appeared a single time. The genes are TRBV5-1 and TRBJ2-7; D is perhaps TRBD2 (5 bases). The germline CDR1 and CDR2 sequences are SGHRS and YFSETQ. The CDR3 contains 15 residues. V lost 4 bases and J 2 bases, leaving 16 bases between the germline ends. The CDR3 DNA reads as TGCGCCAGCAGCCAAACCGGGATCCTCGCCTACGAGCAGTACTTC. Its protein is CASSQTGILAYEQYF.

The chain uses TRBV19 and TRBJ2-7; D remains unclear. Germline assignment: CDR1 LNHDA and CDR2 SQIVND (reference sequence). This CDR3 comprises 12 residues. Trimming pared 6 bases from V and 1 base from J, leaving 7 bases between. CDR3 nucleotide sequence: TGTGCCAGTAGCCCCGGATCCTACGAGCAGTACTTC. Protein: CASSPGSYEQYF.

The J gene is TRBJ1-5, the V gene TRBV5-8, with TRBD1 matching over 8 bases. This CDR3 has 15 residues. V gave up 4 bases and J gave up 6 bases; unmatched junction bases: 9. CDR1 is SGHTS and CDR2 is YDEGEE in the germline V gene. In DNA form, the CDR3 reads TGTGCCAGCAGCCCAAGGGTACAGGGGGGTCAGCCCCAGCATTTT. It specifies CASSPRVQGGQPQHF.